The sequence of this T cell receptor (beta chain) was determined in a study of shared clonotypes between healthy human individuals. A remark on this clone: Its antigen is unknown.

Study-wide results and caveats: Sharing across four donors was highest in naive CD4 (roughly 5%) and lowest in memory CD8 (around 0.4%).

Original processing notes: In the immunoSEQ data, sequences were junction-only and lacked quality scores, so filtering differed. Only in-frame clones appear in the TCRdb table, and some are missing; sequencing was by immunoSEQ multiplex PCR. V, J and clone size derive from that table, while D and trimming were established from the DNA sequence. This sample has a few million clones, with 80% to 95% found just once. CDR1 and CDR2 from the germline V gene are MDHEN and SYDVKM. This CDR3 has 16 residues. V lost 6 bases to trimming and J lost 4 bases, with 22 bases between them. The V gene is TRBV28, the J gene TRBJ2-7, with D possibly being TRBD1 (6 bases). Material: naive CD4+ T cells from PBMCs. Subset noted: CD45RA+ positively selected. The sequence came from a man aged 18 to 29 in good health. Some clones in this sample may be carry-over from other donors' samples. The CDR3 region is CASSPSFIGQLYEQYF. The CDR3 nucleotides are TGTGCCAGCAGCCCGTCCTTTATTGGACAGTTATACGAGCAGTACTTC. The full variable domain, in which reference TRBV28 and TRBJ2-7 provide the parts outside the CDR3, is DVKVTQSSRYLVKRTGEKVFLECVQDMDHENMFWYRQDPGLGLRLIYFSYDVKMKEKGDIPEGYSVSREKKERFSLILESASTNQTSMYLCASSPSFIGQLYEQYFGPGTRLTVT.